A single sample gave rise to the 14 T cell receptor beta chains below, sequenced in a study of cytomegalovirus exposure and HLA in healthy donors. Repertoires were generated with immunoSEQ multiplex PCR, while TCRdb's copy carries only in-frame clones and drops some. The table shows about 130,000 clones, with 89% occurring only once. Sequencing was done on a sample of PBMCs. The receptor set was obtained from a woman between 18 and 29 years old in good health and CMV-seropositive.

This clone has only a few counts. The gene calls are TRBV19 and TRBJ1-6; D uncertain. Germline V gene lookup returns CDR1 LNHDA and CDR2 SQIVND (reference sequence). V gave up 8 bases and J gave up 8 bases, with 16 bases separating them. The CDR3 runs to 14 residues. CDR3 residues: CASGERVGDSPLHF. CDR3 DNA sequence: TGTGCCAGTGGAGAACGGGTCGGGGATTCACCCCTCCACTTT.

CDR3 sequence: CASRGTGAYEQYF. The CDR3 nucleotides are TGCGCCAGCAGAGGGACGGGGGCCTACGAGCAGTACTTC. The chain combines TRBV5-1 with TRBJ2-7, with TRBD2 as a possible D gene (6 bases). V was cut by 5 bases and J by 2 bases, with 11 bases left in between. The V gene's germline CDR1 is SGHRS and CDR2 YFSETQ. This CDR3 is built from 13 residues.

This rearrangement joins TRBV5-8 to TRBJ2-7; tentatively, D is TRBD1 (6 bases). Germline CDR1 is SGHTS and CDR2 is YDEGEE. There are 15 residues in the CDR3. The ends were cut back, 4 bases at V and 5 bases at J, with 19 bases in the middle. CDR3 loop: CASSVLSQGFDEQYF. As DNA, the CDR3 is TGTGCCAGCAGCGTCTTATCTCAGGGGTTCGACGAGCAGTACTTC.

The rearrangement joins TRBV5-4 to TRBJ2-3; TRBD1 is a possible D gene (7 bases). The CDR3 consists of 15 residues. Trimming removed 6 bases from V and 0 bases from J, with 14 bases in between. CDR1 is SGHNT, CDR2 YYREEE, per germline (reference sequence). The CDR3 loop is CASKYSGGSTDTQYF. Written as DNA, the CDR3 is TGTGCCAGCAAATATTCAGGGGGGAGCACAGATACGCAGTATTTT.

The V call is TRBV28, the J call TRBJ1-2, with D tentatively TRBD1 (6 bases). Germline values: CDR1 MDHEN, CDR2 SYDVKM. CDR3 length equals 16 residues. Trimming removed 6 bases at V and 4 bases at J, with 21 bases between. CDR3 coding DNA: TGTGCCAGCAGCTATGGAGACAGGTCCCCGGGCTATGGCTACACCTTC. Its protein is CASSYGDRSPGYGYTF.

The chain's CDR3 is CASSQVGAWYGYTF. The CDR3 region has the DNA TGTGCCAGCAGCCAAGTAGGGGCTTGGTATGGCTACACCTTC. The genes are TRBV14 and TRBJ1-2, with D perhaps TRBD1 (5 bases). The CDR3 length is 14 residues. Looked up from germline, CDR1 is SGHDN and CDR2 is FVKESK. V lost 1 base and J 5 bases, leaving 11 bases between the germline ends.

This clone is a singleton in its sample. V usage is TRBV7-8 and J usage is TRBJ1-4; TRBD1 aligns across 9 bases. Germline V lookup: CDR1 SGHVS, CDR2 FQNEAQ. The CDR3 is made up of 15 amino acids. Trimming took 5 bases from V and 6 from J; bases not matched to a gene: 7. The CDR3: CASSGSTGGDEKLFF. The CDR3 DNA sequence: TGTGCCAGCAGCGGAAGTACAGGGGGCGATGAAAAACTGTTTTTT.

The chain couples TRBV2 to TRBJ2-2; 9 bases are a match to TRBD2. This CDR3 has 14 amino acids. Germline values: CDR1 SNHLY, CDR2 FYNNEI. The V gene end was trimmed by 7 bases and the J gene end by 4 bases; junction bases not matched to a gene: 4. The CDR3 DNA sequence: TGTGCCAGCAAGCGGGGGGTTGTCACCGGGGAGCTGTTTTTT. Translating gives CASKRGVVTGELFF.

In its sample, this clone was seen once. The rearrangement uses TRBV28 and TRBJ2-7, with 7 bases lining up with TRBD1. Per the germline V gene, CDR1 is MDHEN and CDR2 is SYDVKM. The CDR3 has 14 amino acids. Trimming cost V 5 bases and J 2 bases; bases outside gene matches: 6. The CDR3 region has the DNA TGTGCCAGCAGTCTTATTGGGACAGCCTACGAGCAGTACTTC. Encoded protein: CASSLIGTAYEQYF.

V gene TRBV6-1 combines with J gene TRBJ2-3; 8 bases match TRBD2. V gave up 3 bases and J gave up 3 bases; unmatched junction bases: 8. The CDR3 runs 16 residues. Looked up from germline, CDR1 is MNHNS and CDR2 is SASEGT. CDR3 in DNA: TGTGCCAGCAGTGACGTGACGGGGGGGACAACAGATACGCAGTATTTT. Translated: CASSDVTGGTTDTQYF.

The chain joins TRBV5-1 to TRBJ1-2; 10 bases line up with TRBD1. J was trimmed by 0 bases and V by 4 bases; bases with no gene match: 3. Germline CDR1 and CDR2: SGHRS and YFSETQ. This CDR3 is 15 amino acids long. The CDR3 bases are TGCGCCAGCAGCATTGGGACAGGGGCTAACTATGGCTACACCTTC. It translates to CASSIGTGANYGYTF.

The rearrangement joins TRBV30 to TRBJ1-1; a possible D gene is TRBD1 (5 bases). Deletions cut 2 bases from V and 1 base from J, with 8 bases between. The CDR3 is made up of 13 amino acids. CDR1 is GTSNPN and CDR2 is SVGIG in the germline V gene (reference sequence). The CDR3 nucleotides are TGTGCCTGGAGTCAGGGAGGGAACACTGAAGCTTTCTTT. Translated, it gives CAWSQGGNTEAFF.

The J gene is TRBJ2-1, the V gene TRBV7-2, with TRBD2 matching over 9 bases. Germline V CDR1 and CDR2: SGHTA, FQGNSA. The CDR3 loop spans 15 amino acids. Trimming at V came to 1 base and at J to 8 bases, leaving 6 bases not matched to a gene. Written as DNA, the CDR3 is TGTGCCAGCAGCTTAGAGGGACTAGCTTTGTATGAGCAGTTCTTC. As protein: CASSLEGLALYEQFF.

V is TRBV5-1 and J is TRBJ2-3; 7 bases line up with TRBD1. The CDR3 sequence is 16 residues long. Trimming cost V 0 bases and J 4 bases; bases outside gene matches: 8. CDR1 is SGHRS and CDR2 is YFSETQ in the germline V gene. CDR3 loop: CASSLGQGHPADTQYF. CDR3 DNA sequence: TGCGCCAGCAGCTTGGGACAGGGCCACCCCGCAGATACGCAGTATTTT.